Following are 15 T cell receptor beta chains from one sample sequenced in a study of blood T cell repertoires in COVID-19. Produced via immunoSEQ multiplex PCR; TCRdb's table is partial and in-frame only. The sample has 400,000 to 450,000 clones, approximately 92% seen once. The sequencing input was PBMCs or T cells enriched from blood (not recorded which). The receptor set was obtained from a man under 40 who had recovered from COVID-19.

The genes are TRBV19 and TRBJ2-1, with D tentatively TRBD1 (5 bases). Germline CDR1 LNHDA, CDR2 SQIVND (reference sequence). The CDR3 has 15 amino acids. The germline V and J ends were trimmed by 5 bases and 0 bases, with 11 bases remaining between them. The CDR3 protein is CASSDSHSSYNEQFF. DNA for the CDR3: TGTGCCAGTAGTGACAGCCATAGCTCCTACAATGAGCAGTTCTTC.

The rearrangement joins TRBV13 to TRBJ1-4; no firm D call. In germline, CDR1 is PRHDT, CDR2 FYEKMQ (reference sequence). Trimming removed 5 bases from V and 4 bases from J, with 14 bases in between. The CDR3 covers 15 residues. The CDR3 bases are TGTGCCAGCAGCCAAAGGAGGGTAGTTAATGAAAAACTGTTTTTT. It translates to CASSQRRVVNEKLFF.

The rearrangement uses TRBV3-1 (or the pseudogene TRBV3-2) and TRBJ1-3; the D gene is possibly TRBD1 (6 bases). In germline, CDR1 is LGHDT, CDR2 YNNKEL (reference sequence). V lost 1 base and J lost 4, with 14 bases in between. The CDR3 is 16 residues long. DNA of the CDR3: TGTGCCAGCAGCCAAGCCCTCTTAACAGGGGGAAACACCATATATTTT. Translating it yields CASSQALLTGGNTIYF.

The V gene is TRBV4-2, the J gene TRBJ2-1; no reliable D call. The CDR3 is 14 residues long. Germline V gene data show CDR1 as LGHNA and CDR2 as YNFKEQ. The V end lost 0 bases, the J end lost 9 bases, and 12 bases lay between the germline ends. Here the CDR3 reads CASSQEFVPREQFF. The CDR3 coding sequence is TGTGCCAGCAGCCAAGAGTTCGTTCCCCGTGAGCAGTTCTTC.

The CDR3 loop is CAISRQEDTEAFF. For the CDR3, the DNA is TGTGCCATCAGCCGACAGGAAGACACTGAAGCTTTCTTT. The rearrangement links TRBV10-3 to TRBJ1-1, with TRBD1 as a possible D gene (6 bases). The germline V gene has CDR1 ENHRY and CDR2 SYGVKD. This CDR3 spans 13 amino acids. Trimming stripped 6 bases from V and 3 bases from J, with 11 bases between.

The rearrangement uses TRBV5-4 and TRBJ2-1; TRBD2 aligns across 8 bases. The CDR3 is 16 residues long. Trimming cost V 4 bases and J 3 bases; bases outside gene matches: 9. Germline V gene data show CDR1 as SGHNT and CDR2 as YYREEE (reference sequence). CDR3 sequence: CASSSSSGWGYNEQFF. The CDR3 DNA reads TGTGCCAGCAGCAGTTCTAGCGGGTGGGGCTACAATGAGCAGTTCTTC.

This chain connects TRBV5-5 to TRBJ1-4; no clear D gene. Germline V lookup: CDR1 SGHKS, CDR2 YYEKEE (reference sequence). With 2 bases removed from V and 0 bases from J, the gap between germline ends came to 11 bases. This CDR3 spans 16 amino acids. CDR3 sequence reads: CASSFNPTPTNEKLFF. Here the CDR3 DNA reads TGTGCCAGCAGCTTCAATCCCACTCCAACTAATGAAAAACTGTTTTTT.

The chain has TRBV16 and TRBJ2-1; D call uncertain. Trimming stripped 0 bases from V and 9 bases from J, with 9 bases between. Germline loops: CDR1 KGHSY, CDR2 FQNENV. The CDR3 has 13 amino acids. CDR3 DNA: TGTGCCAGCAGCCAATCAACTCGCACTGAGCAGTTCTTC. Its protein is CASSQSTRTEQFF.

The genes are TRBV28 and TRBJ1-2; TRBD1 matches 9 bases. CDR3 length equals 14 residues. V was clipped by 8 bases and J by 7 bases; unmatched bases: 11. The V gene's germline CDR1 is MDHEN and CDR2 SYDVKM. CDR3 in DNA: TGTGCCAGCTCTTGGGGGGGACAGGGCTTTGGCTACACCTTC. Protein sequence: CASSWGGQGFGYTF.

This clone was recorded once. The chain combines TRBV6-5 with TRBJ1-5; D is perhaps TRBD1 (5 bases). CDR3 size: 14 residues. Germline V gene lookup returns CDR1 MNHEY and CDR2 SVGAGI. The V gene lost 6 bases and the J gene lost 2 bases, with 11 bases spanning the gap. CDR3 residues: CASSFRAGNQPQHF. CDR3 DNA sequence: TGTGCCAGCAGCTTCAGGGCGGGCAATCAGCCCCAGCATTTT.

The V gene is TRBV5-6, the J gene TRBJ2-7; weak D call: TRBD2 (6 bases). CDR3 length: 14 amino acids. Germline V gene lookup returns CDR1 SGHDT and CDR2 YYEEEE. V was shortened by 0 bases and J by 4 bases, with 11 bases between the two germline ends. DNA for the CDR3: TGTGCCAGCAGCTTGGGCGGGGCCGGGTACGAGCAGTACTTC. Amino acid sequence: CASSLGGAGYEQYF.

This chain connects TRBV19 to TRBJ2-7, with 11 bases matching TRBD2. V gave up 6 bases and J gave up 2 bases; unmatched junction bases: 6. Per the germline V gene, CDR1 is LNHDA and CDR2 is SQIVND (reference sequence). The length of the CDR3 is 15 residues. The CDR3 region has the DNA TGTGCCAGTAGCCGGGGACTAGCGGCCCCCTACGAGCAGTACTTC. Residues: CASSRGLAAPYEQYF.

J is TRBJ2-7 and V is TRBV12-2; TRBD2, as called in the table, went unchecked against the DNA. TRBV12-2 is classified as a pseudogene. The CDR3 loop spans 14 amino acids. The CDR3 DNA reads TGTGCAAGTCGCTTAGCGAGTGGGAGATGCGAGCAGTACTTC. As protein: CASRLASGRCEQYF.

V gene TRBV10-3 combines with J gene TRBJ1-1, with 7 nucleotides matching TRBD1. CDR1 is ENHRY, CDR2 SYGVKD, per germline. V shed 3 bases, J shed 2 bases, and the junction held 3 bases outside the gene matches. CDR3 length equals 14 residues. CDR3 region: CAISDYRGNTEAFF. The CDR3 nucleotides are TGTGCCATCAGTGACTACAGGGGTAACACTGAAGCTTTCTTT.

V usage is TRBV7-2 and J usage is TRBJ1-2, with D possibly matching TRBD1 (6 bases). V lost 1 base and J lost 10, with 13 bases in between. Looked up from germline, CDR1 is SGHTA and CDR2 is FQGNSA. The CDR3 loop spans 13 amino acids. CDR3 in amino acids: CASSLEGGGHYTF. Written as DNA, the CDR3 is TGTGCCAGCAGCTTAGAGGGGGGAGGGCACTACACCTTC.